This T cell receptor beta chain was sequenced in a study of cytotoxic CD8 clonotypes in ibrutinib-treated CLL. Study-wide background: Among patients, around 25 responded partially and 2 completely; around 15 then stayed remitted and around 12 progressed after median 68 months. The response samples were taken once patients had been treated for a median of approximately 13 months, range 6 to 36. Findings of the study overall: Increased clonality at ibrutinib response gave way to a return toward baseline at progression.

This clone was detected many times. The antigen is not known. The CDR3 has 16 amino acids. Deletions cut 2 bases from V and 2 bases from J, with 15 bases between. CDR1 and CDR2 from the germline V gene are MDHEN and SYDVKM. TCRdb keeps only in-frame clones here, not all; method: immunoSEQ multiplex PCR. The sample records hundreds of thousands of clones, roughly two thirds being singletons. The source was PBMCs, collected after 36 months of ibrutinib treatment. This chain connects TRBV28 to TRBJ2-5, with a possible D match to TRBD2 (7 bases). The TCR comes from a human donor with chronic lymphocytic leukemia. CDR3 nucleotide sequence: TGTGCCAGCAGTTTAGAGGTGGGAGGGGGGCAAGAGACCCAGTACTTC. The encoded protein is CASSLEVGGGQETQYF.